The source of this T cell receptor (beta chain) is a study of T-cell reconstitution after alpha-beta-depleted transplantation in children. V gave up 6 bases and J gave up 6 bases; unmatched junction bases: 14. The CDR3 runs 16 residues. Germline loops: CDR1 MNHNS, CDR2 SASEGT. Unique molecular identifiers were used in preparing the TCRbeta library. A single record per CDR3 protein comes from TCRdb applying MiXCR to the PCR reads. The table lists hundreds of thousands of distinct CDR3 sequences, about 12% of them singletons, with around 0.8% in the top ten. This sequence originates from a girl aged 2-10 years with congenital amegakaryocytic thrombocytopenia, due to receive a stem cell transplant. Sequenced material: PBMCs, taken before TCRalphabeta/CD19-depleted stem cell transplant. This sequence joins TRBV6-1 and TRBJ2-3; 8 positions agree with TRBD2. This CDR3 reads CASRTPGGLAGDTQYF. CDR3 in DNA: TGTGCCAGCAGAACCCCCGGAGGACTAGCAGGTGATACGCAGTATTTT.